This T cell receptor beta chain was found in a study of cytomegalovirus exposure and HLA in healthy donors. Study-wide results and caveats: Most TCR sequences were uncommon, yet certain public TCRs appeared in many donors. According to the study, 150 to 200 TCR beta chains were cytomegalovirus-associated.

Trimming cost V 4 bases and J 2 bases; bases outside gene matches: 8. The CDR3 has 17 residues. In germline, CDR1 is MNHNS, CDR2 SASEGT. On this clone itself: Its antigen remains unidentified.

Repertoires were generated with immunoSEQ multiplex PCR, while TCRdb's copy carries only in-frame clones and drops some. The sample includes about 160,000 clones, roughly nine tenths of them seen just once. The donors were members of the validation cohort comprising roughly 130 subjects, separate from the roughly 730-subject first cohort. Specimen: PBMCs. The chain has TRBV6-1 and TRBJ2-1; 10 bases agree with TRBD1. The clonotype comes from a woman aged 25-40 years in good health and CMV-seronegative. The DNA of the CDR3 is TGTGCCAGCAGTGGTGGGGGGACAGGGGTGGCCTACAATGAGCAGTTCTTC. Its protein product is CASSGGGTGVAYNEQFF.